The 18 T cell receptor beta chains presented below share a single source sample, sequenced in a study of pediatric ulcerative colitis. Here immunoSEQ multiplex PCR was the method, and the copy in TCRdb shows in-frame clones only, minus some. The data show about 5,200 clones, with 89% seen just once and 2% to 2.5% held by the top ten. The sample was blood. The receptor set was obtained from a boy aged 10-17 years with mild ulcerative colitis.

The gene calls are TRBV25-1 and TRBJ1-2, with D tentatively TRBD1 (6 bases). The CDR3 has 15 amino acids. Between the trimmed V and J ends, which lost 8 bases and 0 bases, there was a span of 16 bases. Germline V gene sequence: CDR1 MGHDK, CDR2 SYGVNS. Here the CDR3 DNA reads TGTGCCAGCCAATCGCAGACAGGAGCTAACTATGGCTACACCTTC. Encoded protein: CASQSQTGANYGYTF.

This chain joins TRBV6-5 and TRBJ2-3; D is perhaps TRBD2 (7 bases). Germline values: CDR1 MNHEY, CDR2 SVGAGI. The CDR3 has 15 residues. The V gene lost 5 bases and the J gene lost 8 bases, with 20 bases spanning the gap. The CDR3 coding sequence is TGTGCCAGCAGTGTGGGACTATTAAAGGGGGGTACGCAGTATTTT. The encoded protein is CASSVGLLKGGTQYF.

In nucleotides, the CDR3 is TGTGCCAGCAGCCTAACCAATACAGGGGTAGTGGGCGAGCAGTACTTC. Residues: CASSLTNTGVVGEQYF. The chain joins TRBV7-9 to TRBJ2-7, with TRBD1 matching over 7 bases. Germline-derived CDR1 and CDR2 are SEHNR and FQNEAQ (reference sequence). The CDR3 length is 16 residues. Trimming at V came to 5 bases and at J to 6 bases, leaving 16 bases not matched to a gene.

This chain's CDR3 is CASSYGSGTEAFF. Here the CDR3 DNA reads TGTGCCAGCAGTTACGGTTCCGGTACTGAAGCTTTCTTT. V and J are TRBV6-5 and TRBJ1-1; D gene ambiguous. This CDR3 contains 13 residues. Germline CDR1 and CDR2: MNHEY and SVGAGI. Trimming removed 2 bases at V and 5 bases at J, with 9 bases between.

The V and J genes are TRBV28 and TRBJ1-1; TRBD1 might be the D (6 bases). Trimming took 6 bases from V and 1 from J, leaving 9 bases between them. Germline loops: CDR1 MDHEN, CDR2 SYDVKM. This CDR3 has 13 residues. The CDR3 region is CASRTQGNTEAFF. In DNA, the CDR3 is TGTGCCAGCAGAACACAGGGGAACACTGAAGCTTTCTTT.

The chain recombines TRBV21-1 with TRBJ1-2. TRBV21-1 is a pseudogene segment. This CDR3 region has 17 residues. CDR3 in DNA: TGTGCCAGCAGCAAAGCGCCGGGGGGCAGGGTGAAAATTGGCTACACCTTC. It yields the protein CASSKAPGGRVKIGYTF.

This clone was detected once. The CDR3 region has the DNA TGTGCCAGCAGTGAACGACAGGGGGCGCAAAAATTCCACAATGAGCAGTTCTTC. This encodes CASSERQGAQKFHNEQFF. The V call is TRBV2, the J call TRBJ2-1; 10 nucleotides align to TRBD1. The CDR3 sequence is 18 residues long. Looked up from germline, CDR1 is SNHLY and CDR2 is FYNNEI. The J segment lost 5 bases and the V segment lost 2 bases, leaving 12 bases of the junction unmatched.

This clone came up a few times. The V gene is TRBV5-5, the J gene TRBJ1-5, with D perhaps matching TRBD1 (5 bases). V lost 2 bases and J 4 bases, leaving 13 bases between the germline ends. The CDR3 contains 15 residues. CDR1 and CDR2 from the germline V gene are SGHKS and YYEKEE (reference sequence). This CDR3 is CASSLGVGMNQPQHF. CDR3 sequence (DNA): TGTGCCAGCAGCTTAGGGGTTGGGATGAATCAGCCCCAGCATTTT.

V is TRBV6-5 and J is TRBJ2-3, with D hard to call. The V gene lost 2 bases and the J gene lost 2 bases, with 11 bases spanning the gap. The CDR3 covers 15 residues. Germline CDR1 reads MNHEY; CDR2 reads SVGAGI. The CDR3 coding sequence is TGTGCCAGCAGTTACACCTCTGGGGTCACAGATACGCAGTATTTT. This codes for CASSYTSGVTDTQYF.

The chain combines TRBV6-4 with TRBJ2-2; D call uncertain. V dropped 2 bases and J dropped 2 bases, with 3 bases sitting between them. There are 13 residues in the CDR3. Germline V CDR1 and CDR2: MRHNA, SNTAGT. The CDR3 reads CASSDKNTGELFF. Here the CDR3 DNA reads TGTGCCAGCAGTGACAAAAACACCGGGGAGCTGTTTTTT.

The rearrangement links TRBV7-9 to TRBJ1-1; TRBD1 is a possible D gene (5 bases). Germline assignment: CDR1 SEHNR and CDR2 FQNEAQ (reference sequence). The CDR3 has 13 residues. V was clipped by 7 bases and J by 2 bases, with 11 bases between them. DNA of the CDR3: TGTGCCAGCATCGGGAGGGGTAACACTGAAGCTTTCTTT. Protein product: CASIGRGNTEAFF.

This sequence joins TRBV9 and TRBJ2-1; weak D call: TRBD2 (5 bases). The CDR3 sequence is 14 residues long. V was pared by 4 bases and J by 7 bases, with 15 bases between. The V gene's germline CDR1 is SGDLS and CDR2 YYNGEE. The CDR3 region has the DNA TGTGCCAGCAGCAAGTCGGGGATATTAAATGAGCAGTTCTTC. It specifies CASSKSGILNEQFF.

The CDR3 is CASSSVKKGVGYTF. CDR3 bases: TGTGCCAGCAGCTCCGTAAAAAAGGGGGTCGGCTACACCTTC. The chain links TRBV11-2 to TRBJ1-2; maybe TRBD1 (6 bases). The germline CDR1 and CDR2 sequences are SGHAT and FQNNGV. V was pared by 4 bases and J by 8 bases, with 17 bases between. CDR3 length: 14 amino acids.

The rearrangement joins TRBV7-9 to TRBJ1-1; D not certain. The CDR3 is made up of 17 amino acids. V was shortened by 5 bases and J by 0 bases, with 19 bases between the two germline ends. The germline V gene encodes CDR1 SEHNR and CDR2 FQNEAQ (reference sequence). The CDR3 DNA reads TGTGCCAGCAGCCTACACCGTGGGGTGGCTATGAACACTGAAGCTTTCTTT. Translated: CASSLHRGVAMNTEAFF. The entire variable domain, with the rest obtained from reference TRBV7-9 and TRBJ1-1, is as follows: DTGVSQNPRHKITKRGQNVTFRCDPISEHNRLYWYRQTLGQGPEFLTYFQNEAQLEKSRLLSDRFSAERPKGSFSTLEIQRTEQGDSAMYLCASSLHRGVAMNTEAFFGQGTRLTVV.

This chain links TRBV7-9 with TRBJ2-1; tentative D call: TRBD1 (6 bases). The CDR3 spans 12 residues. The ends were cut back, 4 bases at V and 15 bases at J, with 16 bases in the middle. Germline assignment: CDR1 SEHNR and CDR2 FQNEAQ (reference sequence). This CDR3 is CASSSNQGFGFF. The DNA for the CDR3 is TGTGCCAGCAGCTCAAATCAGGGGTTTGGGTTCTTC.

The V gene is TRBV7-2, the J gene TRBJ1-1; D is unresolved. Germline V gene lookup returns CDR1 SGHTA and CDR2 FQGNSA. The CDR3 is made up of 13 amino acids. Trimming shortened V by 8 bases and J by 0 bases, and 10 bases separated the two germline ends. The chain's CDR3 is CASSGFMNTEAFF. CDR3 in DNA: TGTGCCAGCTCCGGCTTCATGAACACTGAAGCTTTCTTT.

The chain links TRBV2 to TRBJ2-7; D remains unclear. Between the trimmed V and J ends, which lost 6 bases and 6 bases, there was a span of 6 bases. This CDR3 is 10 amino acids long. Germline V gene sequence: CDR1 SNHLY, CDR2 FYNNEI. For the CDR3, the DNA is TGTGCCAGCAGCCCTCCCGAGCAGTACTTC. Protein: CASSPPEQYF.

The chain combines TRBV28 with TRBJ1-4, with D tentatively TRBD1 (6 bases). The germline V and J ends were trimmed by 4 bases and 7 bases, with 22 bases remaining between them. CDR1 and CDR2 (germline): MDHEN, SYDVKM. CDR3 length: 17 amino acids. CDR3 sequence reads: CASSSIMYREVGEKLFF. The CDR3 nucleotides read TGTGCCAGCAGTTCTATAATGTACAGGGAAGTTGGTGAAAAACTGTTTTTT. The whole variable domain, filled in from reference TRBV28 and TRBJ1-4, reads DVKVTQSSRYLVKRTGEKVFLECVQDMDHENMFWYRQDPGLGLRLIYFSYDVKMKEKGDIPEGYSVSREKKERFSLILESASTNQTSMYLCASSSIMYREVGEKLFFGSGTQLSVL.